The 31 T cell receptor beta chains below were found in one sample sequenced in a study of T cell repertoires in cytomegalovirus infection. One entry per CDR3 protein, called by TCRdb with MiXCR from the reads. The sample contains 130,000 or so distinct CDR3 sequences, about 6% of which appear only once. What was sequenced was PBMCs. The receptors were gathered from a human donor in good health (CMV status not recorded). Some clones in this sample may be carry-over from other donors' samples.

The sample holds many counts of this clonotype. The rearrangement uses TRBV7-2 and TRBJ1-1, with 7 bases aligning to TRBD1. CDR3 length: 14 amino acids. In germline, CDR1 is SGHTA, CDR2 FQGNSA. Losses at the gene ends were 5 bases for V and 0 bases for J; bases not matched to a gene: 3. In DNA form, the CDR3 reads TGTGCCAGCAGCGGACAGGTTTTGAACACTGAAGCTTTCTTT. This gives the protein CASSGQVLNTEAFF.

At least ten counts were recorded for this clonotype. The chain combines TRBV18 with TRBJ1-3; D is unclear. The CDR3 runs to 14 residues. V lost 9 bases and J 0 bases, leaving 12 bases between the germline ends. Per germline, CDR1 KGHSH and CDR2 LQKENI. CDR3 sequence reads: CARAVAFSGNTIYF. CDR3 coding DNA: TGTGCCAGGGCCGTGGCCTTCTCTGGAAACACCATATATTTT.

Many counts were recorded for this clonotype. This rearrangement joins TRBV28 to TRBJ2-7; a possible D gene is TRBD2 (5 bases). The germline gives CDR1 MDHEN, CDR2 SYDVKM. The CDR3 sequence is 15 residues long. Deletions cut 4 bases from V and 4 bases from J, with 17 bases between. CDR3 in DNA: TGTGCCAGCAGTTCTCCCTCCTCCCGGGGATACGAGCAGTACTTC. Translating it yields CASSSPSSRGYEQYF.

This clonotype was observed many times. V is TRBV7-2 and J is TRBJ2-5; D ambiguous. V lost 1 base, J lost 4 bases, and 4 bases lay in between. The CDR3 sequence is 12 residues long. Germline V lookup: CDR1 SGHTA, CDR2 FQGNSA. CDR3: CASSLVRETQYF. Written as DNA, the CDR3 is TGTGCCAGCAGCTTAGTTCGAGAGACCCAGTACTTC.

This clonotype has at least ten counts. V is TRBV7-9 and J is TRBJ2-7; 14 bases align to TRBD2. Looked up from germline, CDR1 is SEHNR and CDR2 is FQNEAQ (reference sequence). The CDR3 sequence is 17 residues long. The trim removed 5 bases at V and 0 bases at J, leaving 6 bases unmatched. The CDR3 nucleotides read TGTGCCAGCAGCACCGGGACTAGCGGGGGCTACTCCTACGAGCAGTACTTC. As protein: CASSTGTSGGYSYEQYF.

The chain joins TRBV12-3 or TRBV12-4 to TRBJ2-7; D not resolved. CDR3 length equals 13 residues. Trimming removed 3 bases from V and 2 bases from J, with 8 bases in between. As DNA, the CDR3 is TGTGCCAGCAGTTTTGCGGCAGCCTACGAGCAGTACTTC. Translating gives CASSFAAAYEQYF.

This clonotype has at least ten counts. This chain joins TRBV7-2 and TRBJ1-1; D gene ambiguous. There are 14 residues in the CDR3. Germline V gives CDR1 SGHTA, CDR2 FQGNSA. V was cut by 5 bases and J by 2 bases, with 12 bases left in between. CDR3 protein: CASSTSQENTEAFF. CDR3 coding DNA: TGTGCCAGCAGCACTTCCCAGGAAAACACTGAAGCTTTCTTT.

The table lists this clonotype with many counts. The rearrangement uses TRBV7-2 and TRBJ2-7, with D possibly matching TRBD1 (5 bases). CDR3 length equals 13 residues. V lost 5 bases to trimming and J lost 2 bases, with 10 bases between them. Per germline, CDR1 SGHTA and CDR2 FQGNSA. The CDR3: CASSAATAYEQYF. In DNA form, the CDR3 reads TGTGCCAGCAGCGCCGCGACAGCCTACGAGCAGTACTTC. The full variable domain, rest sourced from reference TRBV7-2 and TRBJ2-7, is GAGVSQSPSNKVTEKGKDVELRCDPISGHTALYWYRQSLGQGLEFLIYFQGNSAPDKSGLPSDRFSAERTGGSVSTLTIQRTQQEDSAVYLCASSAATAYEQYFGPGTRLTVT.

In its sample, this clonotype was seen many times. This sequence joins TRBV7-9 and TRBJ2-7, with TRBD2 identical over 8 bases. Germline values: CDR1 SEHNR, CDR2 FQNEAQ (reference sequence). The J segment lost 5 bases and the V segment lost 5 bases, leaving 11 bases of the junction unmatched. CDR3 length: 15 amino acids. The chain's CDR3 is CASSRTGGGRDEQYF. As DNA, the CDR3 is TGTGCCAGCAGCCGAACCGGGGGGGGCCGGGACGAGCAGTACTTC.

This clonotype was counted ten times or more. The CDR3 DNA reads as TGTGCCAGCAGCTACACCGGGGCAGGGGAGACCCAGTACTTC. Protein sequence: CASSYTGAGETQYF. The V and J genes are TRBV11-2 and TRBJ2-5, with D perhaps matching TRBD1 or TRBD2 (5 bases each). This CDR3 region has 14 residues. Trimming removed 4 bases from V and 5 bases from J, with 14 bases in between. Germline loops: CDR1 SGHAT, CDR2 FQNNGV.

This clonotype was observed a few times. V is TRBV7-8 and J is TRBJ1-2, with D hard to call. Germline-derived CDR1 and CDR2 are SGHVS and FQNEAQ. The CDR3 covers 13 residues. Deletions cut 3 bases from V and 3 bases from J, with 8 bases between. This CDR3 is CASSFPGDYGYTF. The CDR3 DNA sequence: TGTGCCAGCAGCTTCCCTGGGGACTATGGCTACACCTTC. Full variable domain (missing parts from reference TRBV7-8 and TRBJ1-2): GAGVSQSPRYKVAKRGQDVALRCDPISGHVSLFWYQQALGQGPEFLTYFQNEAQLDKSGLPSDRFFAERPEGSVSTLKIQRTQQEDSAVYLCASSFPGDYGYTFGSGTRLTVV.

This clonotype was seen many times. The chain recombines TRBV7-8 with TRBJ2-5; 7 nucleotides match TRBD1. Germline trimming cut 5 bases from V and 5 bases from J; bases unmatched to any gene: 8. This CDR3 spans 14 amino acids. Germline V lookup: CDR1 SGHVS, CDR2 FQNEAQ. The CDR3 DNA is TGTGCCAGCAGCCAATTGACAGGGTCGGAGACCCAGTACTTC. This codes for CASSQLTGSETQYF.

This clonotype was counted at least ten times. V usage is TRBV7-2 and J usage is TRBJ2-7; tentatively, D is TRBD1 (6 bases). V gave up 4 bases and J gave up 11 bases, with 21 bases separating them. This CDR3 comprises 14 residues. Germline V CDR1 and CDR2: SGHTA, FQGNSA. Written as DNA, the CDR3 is TGTGCCAGCAGCTCTCAAAACCCCGGACAGAAAAAGTACTTC. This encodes CASSSQNPGQKKYF.

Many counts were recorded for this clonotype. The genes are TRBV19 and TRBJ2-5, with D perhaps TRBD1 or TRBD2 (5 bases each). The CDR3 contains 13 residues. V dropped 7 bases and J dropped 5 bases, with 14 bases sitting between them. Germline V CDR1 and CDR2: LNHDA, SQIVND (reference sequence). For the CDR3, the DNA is TGTGCCAGTAACGGGGCAGGCGGGGAGACCCAGTACTTC. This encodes CASNGAGGETQYF.

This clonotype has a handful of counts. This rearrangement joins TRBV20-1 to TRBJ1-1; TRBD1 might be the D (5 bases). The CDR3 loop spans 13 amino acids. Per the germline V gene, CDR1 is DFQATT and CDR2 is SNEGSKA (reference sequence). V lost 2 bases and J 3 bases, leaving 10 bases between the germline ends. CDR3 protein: CSARTDSHTEAFF. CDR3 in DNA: TGCAGTGCTAGAACCGACAGTCACACTGAAGCTTTCTTT.

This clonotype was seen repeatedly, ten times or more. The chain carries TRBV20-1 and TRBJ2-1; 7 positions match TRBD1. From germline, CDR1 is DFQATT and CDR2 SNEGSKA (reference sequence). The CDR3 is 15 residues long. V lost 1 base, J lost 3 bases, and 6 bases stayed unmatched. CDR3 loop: CSARVWDSDYNEQFF. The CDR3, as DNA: TGCAGTGCTAGAGTATGGGACAGCGACTACAATGAGCAGTTCTTC.

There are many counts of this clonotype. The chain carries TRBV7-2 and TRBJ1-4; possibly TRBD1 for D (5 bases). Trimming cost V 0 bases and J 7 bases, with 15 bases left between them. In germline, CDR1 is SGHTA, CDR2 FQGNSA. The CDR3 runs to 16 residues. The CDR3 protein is CASSLAAGGTVEKLFF. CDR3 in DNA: TGTGCCAGCAGCTTAGCCGCGGGGGGGACGGTTGAAAAACTGTTTTTT.

The CDR3 DNA reads as TGTGCCAGCAGTTACGGGGACCCAGCGGGGGCCCTTCGATCTTACACAGATACGCAGTATTTT. Its translation: CASSYGDPAGALRSYTDTQYF. The V gene is TRBV6-6, the J gene TRBJ2-3; 8 bases fit TRBD2. The CDR3 consists of 21 residues. With 2 bases clipped from V and 2 bases from J, the junction kept 21 bases outside the gene matches. CDR1 MNHNY and CDR2 SVGAGI come from the germline V gene (reference sequence).

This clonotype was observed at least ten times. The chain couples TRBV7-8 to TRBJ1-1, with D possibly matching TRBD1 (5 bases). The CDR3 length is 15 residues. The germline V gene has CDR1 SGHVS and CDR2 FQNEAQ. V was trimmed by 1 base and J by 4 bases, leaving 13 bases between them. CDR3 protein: CASSLVGRGGTEAFF. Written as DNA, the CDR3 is TGTGCCAGCAGCTTAGTAGGTAGGGGTGGCACTGAAGCTTTCTTT.

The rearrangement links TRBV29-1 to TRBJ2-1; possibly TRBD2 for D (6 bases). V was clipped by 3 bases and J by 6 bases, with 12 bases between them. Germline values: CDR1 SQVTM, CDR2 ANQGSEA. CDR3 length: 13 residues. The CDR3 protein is CSVDREAGNEQFF. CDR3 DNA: TGCAGCGTTGACAGGGAGGCTGGCAATGAGCAGTTCTTC.

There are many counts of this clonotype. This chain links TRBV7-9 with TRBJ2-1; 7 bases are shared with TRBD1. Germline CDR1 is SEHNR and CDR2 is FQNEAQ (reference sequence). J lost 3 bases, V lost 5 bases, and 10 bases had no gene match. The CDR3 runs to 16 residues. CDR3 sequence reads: CASSPLSSGGYNEQFF. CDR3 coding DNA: TGTGCCAGCAGCCCCCTCTCTTCAGGGGGCTACAATGAGCAGTTCTTC. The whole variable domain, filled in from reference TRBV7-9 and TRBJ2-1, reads DTGVSQNPRHKITKRGQNVTFRCDPISEHNRLYWYRQTLGQGPEFLTYFQNEAQLEKSRLLSDRFSAERPKGSFSTLEIQRTEQGDSAMYLCASSPLSSGGYNEQFFGPGTRLTVL.

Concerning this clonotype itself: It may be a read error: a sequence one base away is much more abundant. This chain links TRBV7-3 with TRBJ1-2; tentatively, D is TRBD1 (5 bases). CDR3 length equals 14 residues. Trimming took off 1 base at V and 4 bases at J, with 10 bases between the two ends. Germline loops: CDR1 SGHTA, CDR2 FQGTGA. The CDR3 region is CASSLNSRGYGYTF. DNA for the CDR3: TGTGCCAGCAGCTTAAATTCGAGGGGCTATGGCTACACCTTC.

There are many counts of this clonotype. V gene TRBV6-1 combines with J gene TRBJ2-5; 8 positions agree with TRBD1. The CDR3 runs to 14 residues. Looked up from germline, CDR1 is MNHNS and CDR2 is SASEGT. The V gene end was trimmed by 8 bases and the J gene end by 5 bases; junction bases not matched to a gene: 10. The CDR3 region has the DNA TGTGCCAGCCGCAGGGGGCGTCGCGGGGAGACCCAGTACTTC. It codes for CASRRGRRGETQYF.

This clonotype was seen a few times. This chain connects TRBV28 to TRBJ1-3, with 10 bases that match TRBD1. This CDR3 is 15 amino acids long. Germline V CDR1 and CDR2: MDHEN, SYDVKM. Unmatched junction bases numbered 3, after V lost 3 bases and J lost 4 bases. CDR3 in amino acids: CASSLGDRGGNTIYF. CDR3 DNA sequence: TGTGCCAGCAGTTTGGGGGACAGGGGCGGAAACACCATATATTTT.

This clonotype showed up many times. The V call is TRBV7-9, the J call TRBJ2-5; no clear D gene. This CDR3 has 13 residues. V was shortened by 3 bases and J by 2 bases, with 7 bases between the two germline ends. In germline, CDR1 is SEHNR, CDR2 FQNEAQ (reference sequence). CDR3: CASSFGRQETQYF. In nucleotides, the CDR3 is TGTGCCAGCAGCTTCGGACGACAAGAGACCCAGTACTTC.

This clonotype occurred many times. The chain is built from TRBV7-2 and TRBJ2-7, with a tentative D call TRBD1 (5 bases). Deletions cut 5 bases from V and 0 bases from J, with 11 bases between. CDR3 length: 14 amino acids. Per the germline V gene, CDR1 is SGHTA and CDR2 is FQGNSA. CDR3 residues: CASSPPTVSYEQYF. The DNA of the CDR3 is TGTGCCAGCAGCCCTCCGACAGTCTCCTACGAGCAGTACTTC.

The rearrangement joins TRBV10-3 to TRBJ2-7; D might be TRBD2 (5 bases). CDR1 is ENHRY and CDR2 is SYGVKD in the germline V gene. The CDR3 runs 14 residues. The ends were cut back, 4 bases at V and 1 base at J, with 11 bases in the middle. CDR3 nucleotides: TGTGCCATCAGTGGGGTAGGACTTTCCTACGAGCAGTACTTC. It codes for CAISGVGLSYEQYF.

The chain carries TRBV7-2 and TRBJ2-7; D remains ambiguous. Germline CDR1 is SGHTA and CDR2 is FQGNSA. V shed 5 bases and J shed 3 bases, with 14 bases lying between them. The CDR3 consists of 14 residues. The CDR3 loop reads CASSPATIGYEQYF. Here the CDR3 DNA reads TGTGCCAGCAGCCCCGCGACAATTGGCTACGAGCAGTACTTC.

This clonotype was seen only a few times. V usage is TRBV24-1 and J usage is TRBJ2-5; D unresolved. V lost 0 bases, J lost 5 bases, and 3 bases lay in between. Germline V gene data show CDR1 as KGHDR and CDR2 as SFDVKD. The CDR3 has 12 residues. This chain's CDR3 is CATSDLTETQYF. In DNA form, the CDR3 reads TGTGCCACCAGTGATTTGACCGAGACCCAGTACTTC.

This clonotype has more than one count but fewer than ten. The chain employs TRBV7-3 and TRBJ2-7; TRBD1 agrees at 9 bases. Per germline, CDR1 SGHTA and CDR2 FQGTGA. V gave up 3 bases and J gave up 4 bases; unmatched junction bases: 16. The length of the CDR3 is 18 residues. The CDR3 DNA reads TGTGCCAGCAGCTTCCCGGACAGGGGCGGTTTTGGAAGATACGAGCAGTACTTC. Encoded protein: CASSFPDRGGFGRYEQYF.

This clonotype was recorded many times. CDR3 sequence: CASSLEGLSPLHF. In DNA, the CDR3 is TGCGCCAGCAGCTTGGAAGGTCTGTCACCCCTCCACTTT. This chain uses TRBV5-1 with TRBJ1-6; D call uncertain. Germline CDR1 reads SGHRS; CDR2 reads YFSETQ. Trimming left V 0 bases short and J 10 bases short, with 8 bases between. This CDR3 region has 13 residues.